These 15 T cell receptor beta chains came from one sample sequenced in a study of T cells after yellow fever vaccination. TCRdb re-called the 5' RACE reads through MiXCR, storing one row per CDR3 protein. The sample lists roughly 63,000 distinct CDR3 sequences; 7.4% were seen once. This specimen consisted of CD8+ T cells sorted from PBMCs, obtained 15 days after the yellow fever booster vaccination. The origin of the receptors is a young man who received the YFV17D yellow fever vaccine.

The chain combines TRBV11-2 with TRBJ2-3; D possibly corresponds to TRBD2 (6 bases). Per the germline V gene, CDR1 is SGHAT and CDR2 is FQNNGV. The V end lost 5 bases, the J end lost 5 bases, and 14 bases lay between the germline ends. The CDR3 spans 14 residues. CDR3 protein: CASSIAREVDTQYF. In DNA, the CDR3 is TGTGCCAGCAGCATAGCCAGGGAGGTAGATACGCAGTATTTT.

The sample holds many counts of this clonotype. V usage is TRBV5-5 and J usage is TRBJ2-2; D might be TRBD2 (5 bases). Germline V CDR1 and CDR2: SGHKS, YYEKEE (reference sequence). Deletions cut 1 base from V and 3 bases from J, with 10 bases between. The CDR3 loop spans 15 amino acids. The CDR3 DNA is TGTGCCAGCAGCTTGAGATGGGGAGACACCGGGGAGCTGTTTTTT. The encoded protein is CASSLRWGDTGELFF.

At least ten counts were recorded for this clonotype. CDR3 loop: CSVSTGGYEQYF. The CDR3 coding sequence is TGCAGCGTATCTACAGGGGGCTACGAGCAGTACTTC. The chain recombines TRBV29-1 with TRBJ2-7, with 8 bases that match TRBD1. The CDR3 consists of 12 residues. J gave up 3 bases and V 6 bases, and 4 bases lay outside the gene matches. From germline, CDR1 is SQVTM and CDR2 ANQGSEA.

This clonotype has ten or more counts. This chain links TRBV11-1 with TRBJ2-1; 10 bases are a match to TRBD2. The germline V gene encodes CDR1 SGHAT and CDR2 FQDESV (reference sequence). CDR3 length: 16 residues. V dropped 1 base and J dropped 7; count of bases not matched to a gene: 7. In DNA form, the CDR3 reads TGTGCCAGCAGCTTAGGATATGGACTAGCGGATAATGAGCAGTTCTTC. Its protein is CASSLGYGLADNEQFF.

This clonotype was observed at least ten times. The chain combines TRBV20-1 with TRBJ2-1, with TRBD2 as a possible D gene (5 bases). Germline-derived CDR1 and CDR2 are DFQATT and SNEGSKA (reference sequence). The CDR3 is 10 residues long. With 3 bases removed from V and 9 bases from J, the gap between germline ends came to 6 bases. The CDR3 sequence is CSARDFEQFF. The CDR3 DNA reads TGCAGTGCTAGGGACTTTGAGCAGTTCTTC.

The CDR3 sequence: CASSLLAGGGEQYF. The CDR3 DNA reads as TGTGCCAGCAGCTTACTAGCGGGAGGCGGCGAGCAGTACTTC. The chain is built from TRBV7-2 and TRBJ2-7; 11 bases fit TRBD2. CDR3 length: 14 amino acids. Losses at the gene ends were 2 bases for V and 6 bases for J; bases not matched to a gene: 3. Germline V gene sequence: CDR1 SGHTA, CDR2 FQGNSA.

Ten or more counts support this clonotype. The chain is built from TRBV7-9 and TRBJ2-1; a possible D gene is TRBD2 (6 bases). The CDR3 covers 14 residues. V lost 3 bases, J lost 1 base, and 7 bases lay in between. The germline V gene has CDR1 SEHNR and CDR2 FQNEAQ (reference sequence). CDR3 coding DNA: TGTGCCAGCAGCTTCGGGGGTTCCTACAATGAGCAGTTCTTC. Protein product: CASSFGGSYNEQFF.

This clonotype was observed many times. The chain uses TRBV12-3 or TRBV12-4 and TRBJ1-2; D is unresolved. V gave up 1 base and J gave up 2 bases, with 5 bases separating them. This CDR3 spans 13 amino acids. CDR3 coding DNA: TGTGCCAGCAGTTTAGGGAGGAACTATGGCTACACCTTC. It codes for CASSLGRNYGYTF.

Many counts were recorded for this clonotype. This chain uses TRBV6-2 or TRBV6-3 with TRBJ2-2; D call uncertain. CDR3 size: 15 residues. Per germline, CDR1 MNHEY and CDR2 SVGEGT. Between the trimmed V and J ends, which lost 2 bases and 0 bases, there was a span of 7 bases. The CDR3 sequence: CASSYTYTNTGELFF. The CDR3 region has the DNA TGTGCCAGCAGTTACACCTATACGAACACCGGGGAGCTGTTTTTT.

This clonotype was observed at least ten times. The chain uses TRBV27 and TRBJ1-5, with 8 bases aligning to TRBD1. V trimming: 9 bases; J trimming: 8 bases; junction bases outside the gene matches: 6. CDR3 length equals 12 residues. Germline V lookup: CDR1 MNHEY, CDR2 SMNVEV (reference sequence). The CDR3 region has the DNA TGTGCCAGTTGGACAGGGAGCGAGCCCCAGCATTTT. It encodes CASWTGSEPQHF.

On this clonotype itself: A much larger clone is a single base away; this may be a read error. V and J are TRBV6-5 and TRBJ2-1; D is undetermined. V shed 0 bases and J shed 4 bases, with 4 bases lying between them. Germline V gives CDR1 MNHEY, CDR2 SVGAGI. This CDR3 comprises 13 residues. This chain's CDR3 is CASSYSSYNEQFF. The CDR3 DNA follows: TGTGCCAGCAGTTACTCCTCGTACAATGAGCAGTTCTTC.

CDR3 loop: CASSPPDRGYEQYF. The CDR3 nucleotides read TGTGCCAGCAGCCCCCCGGACAGGGGCTACGAGCAGTACTTC. The chain combines TRBV9 with TRBJ2-7; 9 nucleotides align to TRBD1. Germline CDR1 is SGDLS and CDR2 is YYNGEE. The V gene end was trimmed by 4 bases and the J gene end by 3 bases; junction bases not matched to a gene: 5. The CDR3 is 14 amino acids.

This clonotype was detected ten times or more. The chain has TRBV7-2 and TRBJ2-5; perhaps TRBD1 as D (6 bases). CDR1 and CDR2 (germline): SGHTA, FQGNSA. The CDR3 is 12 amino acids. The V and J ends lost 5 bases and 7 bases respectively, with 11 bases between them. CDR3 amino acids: CASSGTFRTQYF. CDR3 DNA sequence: TGTGCCAGCAGCGGGACATTTCGGACCCAGTACTTC.

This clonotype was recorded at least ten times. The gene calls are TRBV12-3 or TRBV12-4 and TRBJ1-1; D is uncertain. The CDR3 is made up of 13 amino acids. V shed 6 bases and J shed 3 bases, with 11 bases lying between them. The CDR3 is CASSSTVHTEAFF. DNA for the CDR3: TGTGCCAGCAGCTCCACAGTGCACACTGAAGCTTTCTTT.

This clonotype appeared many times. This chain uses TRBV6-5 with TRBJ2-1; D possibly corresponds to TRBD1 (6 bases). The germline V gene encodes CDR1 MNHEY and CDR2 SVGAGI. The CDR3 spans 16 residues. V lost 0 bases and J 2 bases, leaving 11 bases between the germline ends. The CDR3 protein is CASSYSLGAPYNEQFF. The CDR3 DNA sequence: TGTGCCAGCAGTTACTCATTGGGGGCCCCCTACAATGAGCAGTTCTTC.